This entry lists 11 T cell receptor beta chains sequenced from one sample in a study of CD8+ T cells in alopecia areata. It was cDNA, reverse transcribed from extracted RNA, that served as the sequencing template. Profiled with immunoSEQ multiplex PCR; TCRdb holds only in-frame clones, not every one. The profile shows around 140,000 clones, about 56% of them singletons. The sample's treatment: oral pan-JAK inhibitor, 5-10 mg twice daily. The material was CD8+ T cells sorted from blood, obtained at week 4, from a patient treated with tofacitinib. These receptors all stem from a human donor with alopecia areata.

The chain is built from TRBV5-6 and TRBJ2-7; the D is unclear. Trimming cost V 4 bases and J 6 bases, with 8 bases left between them. This CDR3 spans 11 amino acids. Germline V lookup: CDR1 SGHDT, CDR2 YYEEEE. The CDR3 DNA reads as TGTGCCAGCAGCGCCTCGGTCGAGCAGTACTTC. As protein: CASSASVEQYF.

This sequence joins TRBV6-1 and TRBJ2-2, with D possibly matching TRBD2 (5 bases). This CDR3 is 15 amino acids long. CDR1 MNHNS and CDR2 SASEGT come from the germline V gene. Trimming stripped 3 bases from V and 5 bases from J, with 13 bases between. This chain's CDR3 is CASSEFHRGTGELFF. The CDR3 DNA reads as TGTGCCAGCAGTGAGTTCCACCGGGGTACCGGGGAGCTGTTTTTT.

The chain's CDR3 is CAISGKDPYGYTF. CDR3 DNA: TGTGCCATCAGTGGGAAGGACCCCTATGGCTACACCTTC. The V call is TRBV10-3, the J call TRBJ1-2; D gene ambiguous. Germline CDR1 reads ENHRY; CDR2 reads SYGVKD. CDR3 length: 13 residues. V gave up 4 bases and J gave up 4 bases, with 10 bases separating them.

This chain uses TRBV7-2 with TRBJ2-7; 13 nucleotides agree with TRBD2. The V and J ends lost 5 bases and 4 bases, in that order; junction bases with no gene match: 8. This CDR3 has 16 residues. Germline CDR1 SGHTA, CDR2 FQGNSA. CDR3 sequence: CASSRPRTSGGYEQYF. The CDR3 DNA reads TGTGCCAGCAGCCGCCCCCGGACTAGCGGGGGATACGAGCAGTACTTC.

This chain connects TRBV4-2 to TRBJ1-2, with 7 nucleotides matching TRBD1. Trimming took 2 bases from V and 3 from J; bases not matched to a gene: 9. CDR1 and CDR2 (germline): LGHNA, YNFKEQ. CDR3 length: 16 residues. The CDR3 DNA follows: TGTGCCAGCAGCCAAAACCCAGGGACAGTTTACTATGGCTACACCTTC. The encoded protein is CASSQNPGTVYYGYTF.

V and J are TRBV13 and TRBJ1-1; 7 bases map to TRBD1. CDR3 length: 14 amino acids. V dropped 2 bases and J dropped 4; count of bases not matched to a gene: 4. Germline V gene data show CDR1 as PRHDT and CDR2 as FYEKMQ (reference sequence). In DNA, the CDR3 is TGTGCCAGCAGCTTACCACAGGGGTTCACTGAAGCTTTCTTT. It encodes CASSLPQGFTEAFF.

The chain is built from TRBV2 and TRBJ2-7, with unresolved D. CDR1 is SNHLY, CDR2 FYNNEI, per germline. This CDR3 spans 13 amino acids. V was cut by 1 base and J by 1 base, with 5 bases left in between. DNA of the CDR3: TGTGCCAGCAGTGAAGACAGTTCCTACGAGCAGTACTTC. Protein product: CASSEDSSYEQYF.

Remarks on this clone: A clone one base away is much larger, so this may be a read error. The same CDR3 arises from other DNA sequences in this sample as well. The chain joins TRBV13 to TRBJ1-1; D unresolved. Germline loops: CDR1 PRHDT, CDR2 FYEKMQ (reference sequence). Trimming shortened V by 1 base and J by 0 bases, and 0 bases separated the two germline ends. The CDR3 consists of 12 residues. CDR3 sequence reads: CASSLVNTEAFF. The CDR3 nucleotides are TGTGCCAGCAGCTTAGTGAACACTGAAGCTTTCTTT.

This sequence joins TRBV29-1 and TRBJ2-1; D unresolved. This CDR3 spans 15 amino acids. CDR1 and CDR2 (germline): SQVTM, ANQGSEA. V was pared by 0 bases and J by 2 bases, with 11 bases between. Written as DNA, the CDR3 is TGCAGCGTTGAAGATAAGAACGGAGCCTACAATGAGCAGTTCTTC. Translation gives CSVEDKNGAYNEQFF.

This chain connects TRBV29-1 to TRBJ2-7, with D possibly TRBD2 on 5 matching bases. From germline, CDR1 is SQVTM and CDR2 ANQGSEA. The CDR3 length is 12 residues. The V gene lost 5 bases and the J gene lost 6 bases, with 14 bases spanning the gap. CDR3 in amino acids: CSVTGDLGEQYF. The CDR3 region has the DNA TGCAGCGTTACCGGGGATTTAGGCGAGCAGTACTTC.

The V gene is TRBV7-6, the J gene TRBJ1-6; a possible D gene is TRBD1 (6 bases). This CDR3 contains 18 residues. Deletions cut 4 bases from V and 6 bases from J, with 22 bases between. Germline CDR1 and CDR2: SGHVS and FNYEAQ. Here the CDR3 reads CASSSIAPPQGINSPLHF. The CDR3 region has the DNA TGTGCCAGCAGCTCAATAGCCCCACCACAGGGAATTAATTCACCCCTCCACTTT.